This TCR beta chain stems from a study of T cell repertoires in cytomegalovirus infection. Findings of the study overall: Carriage of CMV together with the relevant HLA was identifiable through cumulative public TCR beta family frequency. Predominance within the ex vivo response was attributable to HLA-C-restricted CMV-specific TCR beta clonotypes.

TCRdb redid the calling of the reads with MiXCR, one entry per CDR3 protein. The profile shows about 600,000 distinct CDR3 sequences, roughly 24% of them singletons. This clonotype was counted only a few times. The antigen is unknown. A read error may explain this, as a much larger clone is one base away. There are 15 residues in the CDR3. CDR1 and CDR2 (germline): SGHTA, FQGNSA. V usage is TRBV7-2 and J usage is TRBJ1-1; D remains unclear. The sample taken for sequencing was CD8+ T cells from PBMCs. This clonotype originated in a human donor in good health (CMV status not recorded). Some clones in this sample may be carry-over from other donors' samples. In nucleotides, the CDR3 is TGTGCCAGCAGCTTAGACTCCCAAGTGAACACTGAAGTTTTCTTT. Translation: CASSLDSQVNTEVFF.